The 14 T cell receptor beta chains listed next were all sequenced from one sample in a study of blood T cell repertoires in COVID-19. The data were produced by immunoSEQ multiplex PCR, yet TCRdb's version contains in-frame clones alone and is incomplete. The data show about 140,000 clones, about nine tenths seen once. Source material: peripheral blood. All receptors come from a woman of 80 years or more with acute or convalescent COVID-19.

The chain combines TRBV7-9 with TRBJ1-1; 7 nucleotides align to TRBD1. Germline trimming cut 8 bases from V and 0 bases from J; bases unmatched to any gene: 9. The V gene's germline CDR1 is SEHNR and CDR2 FQNEAQ (reference sequence). The length of the CDR3 is 15 residues. The CDR3 loop is CASVGDRGMNTEAFF. The CDR3 DNA is TGTGCCAGCGTCGGGGACAGAGGTATGAACACTGAAGCTTTCTTT.

The V and J genes are TRBV30 and TRBJ2-1, with 7 bases identical to TRBD2. The CDR3 has 13 amino acids. Per the germline V gene, CDR1 is GTSNPN and CDR2 is SVGIG (reference sequence). Losses at the gene ends were 8 bases for V and 3 bases for J; bases not matched to a gene: 7. In nucleotides, the CDR3 is TGTGCCCGGGCGGGGGTACGCTACAATGAGCAGTTCTTC. Encoded protein: CARAGVRYNEQFF.

The chain carries TRBV6-6 and TRBJ1-1; D gene unclear. CDR3 length: 12 residues. The V end lost 0 bases, the J end lost 7 bases, and 6 bases lay between the germline ends. Looked up from germline, CDR1 is MNHNY and CDR2 is SVGAGI (reference sequence). CDR3 protein: CASSYSPGEAFF. CDR3 coding DNA: TGTGCCAGCAGTTACTCGCCGGGTGAAGCTTTCTTT.

This clone was seen only once. This chain connects TRBV18 to TRBJ2-5, with D unresolved. CDR3 size: 12 residues. The germline V and J ends were trimmed by 6 bases and 2 bases, with 7 bases remaining between them. Germline CDR1 and CDR2: KGHSH and LQKENI. The CDR3 spells CASSERQETQYF. In DNA, the CDR3 is TGTGCCAGCTCGGAGAGACAAGAGACCCAGTACTTC.

The chain couples TRBV6-1 to TRBJ1-5; D not certain. V was cut by 3 bases and J by 6 bases, with 12 bases left in between. The CDR3 length is 14 residues. Germline-derived CDR1 and CDR2 are MNHNS and SASEGT. The CDR3 bases are TGTGCCAGCAGTGAGAGAGGGCTGGCTCAGCCCCAGCATTTT. Residues: CASSERGLAQPQHF.

The chain recombines TRBV10-3 with TRBJ2-2; TRBD1 matches at 9 bases. Germline CDR1 and CDR2: ENHRY and SYGVKD. Trimming cost V 9 bases and J 4 bases; bases outside gene matches: 9. The CDR3 is 15 amino acids. CDR3 sequence: CAIERRQGGTGELFF. CDR3 in DNA: TGTGCCATAGAGCGGAGACAGGGGGGCACCGGGGAGCTGTTTTTT.

The gene calls are TRBV7-9 and TRBJ1-6; 7 nucleotides line up with TRBD1. V lost 4 bases to trimming and J lost 10 bases; unmatched junction nucleotides: 7. The CDR3 runs to 14 residues. The germline CDR1 and CDR2 sequences are SEHNR and FQNEAQ (reference sequence). CDR3 sequence reads: CASSWTGDGSPLHF. In DNA, the CDR3 is TGTGCCAGCAGCTGGACAGGTGATGGGTCACCCCTCCACTTT.

This rearrangement joins TRBV7-2 to TRBJ2-5; TRBD2 matches 7 bases. The CDR3 runs to 14 residues. The germline V gene has CDR1 SGHTA and CDR2 FQGNSA. Germline trimming cut 5 bases from V and 5 bases from J; bases unmatched to any gene: 8. In DNA, the CDR3 is TGTGCCAGCAGCCGCGGCAGCGGGGCGGAGACCCAGTACTTC. This codes for CASSRGSGAETQYF.

This clone was seen just once. The CDR3 protein is CSASLASGAETQYF. The CDR3 coding sequence is TGCAGTGCTAGTTTGGCCAGCGGGGCAGAGACCCAGTACTTC. The V gene is TRBV20-1, the J gene TRBJ2-5, with 7 bases aligning to TRBD2. Per the germline V gene, CDR1 is DFQATT and CDR2 is SNEGSKA (reference sequence). The trim removed 3 bases at V and 4 bases at J, leaving 8 bases unmatched. CDR3 size: 14 residues.

The chain joins TRBV9 to TRBJ2-1; TRBD2 matches 10 bases. The length of the CDR3 is 15 residues. Per germline, CDR1 SGDLS and CDR2 YYNGEE. Losses at the gene ends were 5 bases for V and 2 bases for J; bases not matched to a gene: 4. The CDR3 loop is CASSSSGGPYNEQFF. The CDR3 DNA sequence: TGTGCCAGCAGTAGTAGCGGGGGGCCCTACAATGAGCAGTTCTTC.

This rearrangement joins TRBV30 to TRBJ1-3; D is uncertain. V dropped 4 bases and J dropped 0 bases, with 10 bases sitting between them. Germline lookup yields CDR1 GTSNPN and CDR2 SVGIG (reference sequence). CDR3 length equals 14 residues. CDR3: CAWISVSSGNTIYF. CDR3 DNA: TGTGCCTGGATCTCAGTCAGCTCTGGAAACACCATATATTTT.

The chain couples TRBV28 to TRBJ1-2; 8 bases map to TRBD1. V lost 6 bases to trimming and J lost 1 base; unmatched junction nucleotides: 13. Germline V gives CDR1 MDHEN, CDR2 SYDVKM. This CDR3 comprises 17 residues. The CDR3: CASSSGGAGDVNYGYTF. CDR3 coding DNA: TGTGCCAGCAGCTCAGGGGGCGCAGGGGATGTTAACTATGGCTACACCTTC.

The chain uses TRBV15 and TRBJ1-6, with TRBD1 identical over 8 bases. The CDR3 is made up of 14 amino acids. Losses at the gene ends were 3 bases for V and 7 bases for J; bases not matched to a gene: 2. Germline loops: CDR1 LNHNV, CDR2 YYDKDF (reference sequence). The CDR3 here is CATSSRTGNSPLHF. The CDR3 DNA sequence: TGTGCCACCAGCAGCCGGACAGGGAATTCACCCCTCCACTTT.

This chain links TRBV5-4 with TRBJ2-7; TRBD1 is a possible D gene (7 bases). Germline V gene sequence: CDR1 SGHNT, CDR2 YYREEE (reference sequence). The ends were cut back, 0 bases at V and 0 bases at J, with 16 bases in the middle. The CDR3 totals 17 residues. CDR3 in amino acids: CASSLGGAGQISYEQYF. The CDR3 DNA follows: TGTGCCAGCAGCTTGGGGGGGGCGGGACAGATCTCCTACGAGCAGTACTTC.